This entry lists 27 T cell receptor beta chains sequenced from one sample in a study of cytomegalovirus exposure and HLA in healthy donors. The study ran its PCR with 60 Vbeta and 13 Jbeta primers. Produced via immunoSEQ multiplex PCR; TCRdb's table is partial and in-frame only. The profile covers approximately 150,000 clones, with roughly four fifths appearing a single time and 4.3% taken by the ten largest. Sequenced: PBMCs. Every receptor here comes from a man aged 40-55 years in good health and CMV-seronegative.

This clone came up once. The genes are TRBV28 and TRBJ1-1; TRBD1 is a possible D gene (6 bases). V lost 10 bases to trimming and J lost 2 bases, with 14 bases between them. The CDR3 extends over 13 amino acids. Germline V gene sequence: CDR1 MDHEN, CDR2 SYDVKM. The CDR3 spells CATQIGGNTEAFF. The DNA for the CDR3 is TGTGCCACCCAGATAGGGGGTAACACTGAAGCTTTCTTT.

The chain couples TRBV19 to TRBJ1-4; weak D call: TRBD1 (6 bases). V was shortened by 9 bases and J by 7 bases, with 21 bases between the two germline ends. The CDR3 spans 15 residues. Per the germline V gene, CDR1 is LNHDA and CDR2 is SQIVND (reference sequence). The CDR3 is CASRRRGGPGEKLFF. The CDR3, as DNA: TGTGCCAGCCGGCGACGGGGGGGCCCAGGTGAAAAACTGTTTTTT.

This chain joins TRBV29-1 and TRBJ1-2, with 7 nucleotides matching TRBD1. There are 14 residues in the CDR3. CDR1 and CDR2 from the germline V gene are SQVTM and ANQGSEA. Trimming took 4 bases from V and 6 from J; bases not matched to a gene: 11. The CDR3 DNA reads TGCAGCGTTGTACGGGTTCCCAGGGGGGATGGCTACACCTTC. This codes for CSVVRVPRGDGYTF.

V is TRBV6-7 and J is TRBJ1-5, with D maybe TRBD1 (6 bases). TRBV6-7 is an ORF, and what it does is uncertain. Trimming stripped 0 bases from V and 5 bases from J, with 17 bases between. The CDR3 extends over 17 amino acids. The CDR3 DNA is TGTGCCAGCAGTTACTCTCAAAGGTGGGGGGGCGATCAGCCCCAGCATTTT. This sequence encodes CASSYSQRWGGDQPQHF.

The gene calls are TRBV4-1 and TRBJ1-1; D ambiguous. The CDR3 covers 14 residues. V lost 3 bases and J 0 bases, leaving 8 bases between the germline ends. Germline CDR1 and CDR2: MGHRA and YSYEKL. The CDR3 region is CASSQTLLNTEAFF. The CDR3 nucleotides are TGCGCCAGCAGCCAGACACTTCTGAACACTGAAGCTTTCTTT.

This chain connects TRBV28 to TRBJ1-2; D is perhaps TRBD1 (6 bases). Germline values: CDR1 MDHEN, CDR2 SYDVKM. The CDR3 runs 15 residues. V was clipped by 6 bases and J by 5 bases, with 19 bases between them. The CDR3 bases are TGTGCCAGCAGCCGCTCATGGACAGCATTGTATGGCTACACCTTC. It specifies CASSRSWTALYGYTF.

In this sample, this clone turned up a few times. Distinct nucleotide sequences in the sample also encode this CDR3. This chain connects TRBV18 to TRBJ1-1, with 7 bases lining up with TRBD1. The CDR3 extends over 12 amino acids. In germline, CDR1 is KGHSH, CDR2 LQKENI. The V and J ends lost 1 base and 7 bases, in that order; junction bases with no gene match: 0. DNA of the CDR3: TGTGCCAGCTCACCACGGACAGGTGAAGCTTTCTTT. Translated, it gives CASSPRTGEAFF.

This clone was seen only once. The J gene is TRBJ1-5, the V gene TRBV27; no definite D call. Per germline, CDR1 MNHEY and CDR2 SMNVEV (reference sequence). With 4 bases removed from V and 2 bases from J, the gap between germline ends came to 12 bases. This CDR3 is 15 amino acids long. The CDR3 here is CASSYEGSGNQPQHF. CDR3 coding DNA: TGTGCCAGCAGTTACGAGGGATCTGGCAATCAGCCCCAGCATTTT.

The chain's CDR3 is CASSLDLQGQETQYF. The CDR3 DNA reads as TGTGCCAGCAGCTTAGATCTGCAGGGGCAAGAGACCCAGTACTTC. The rearrangement links TRBV7-9 to TRBJ2-5; D may be TRBD1 (6 bases). Trimming shortened V by 1 base and J by 2 bases, and 11 bases separated the two germline ends. The length of the CDR3 is 15 residues. CDR1 SEHNR and CDR2 FQNEAQ come from the germline V gene (reference sequence).

The chain has TRBV27 and TRBJ2-1, with 10 bases that match TRBD2. J gave up 0 bases and V 2 bases, and 7 bases lay outside the gene matches. Per germline, CDR1 MNHEY and CDR2 SMNVEV (reference sequence). The CDR3 extends over 18 amino acids. This CDR3 reads CASSLVAGGMGSYNEQFF. In DNA form, the CDR3 reads TGTGCCAGCAGTTTAGTAGCGGGGGGTATGGGCTCCTACAATGAGCAGTTCTTC.

The chain employs TRBV4-2 and TRBJ1-5; tentative D call: TRBD1 (6 bases). Between the trimmed V and J ends, which lost 4 bases and 4 bases, there was a span of 20 bases. Germline CDR1 and CDR2: LGHNA and YNFKEQ. The CDR3 has 17 residues. The CDR3 DNA is TGTGCCAGCAGCCGATTGGGACCAGGGGATGGGAATCAGCCCCAGCATTTT. Translation gives CASSRLGPGDGNQPQHF.

The gene calls are TRBV7-9 and TRBJ2-2, with D hard to call. V gave up 5 bases and J gave up 3 bases, with 13 bases separating them. Germline V gene data show CDR1 as SEHNR and CDR2 as FQNEAQ (reference sequence). CDR3 length: 15 amino acids. DNA for the CDR3: TGTGCCAGCAGCCTGAGTAGCCGGGACACCGGGGAGCTGTTTTTT. It translates to CASSLSSRDTGELFF.

The V and J genes are TRBV28 and TRBJ1-5, with TRBD1 matching over 8 bases. CDR1 is MDHEN, CDR2 SYDVKM, per germline. The length of the CDR3 is 18 residues. J was trimmed by 0 bases and V by 5 bases; bases with no gene match: 12. The CDR3 DNA reads TGTGCCAGCAGTCCCCGGACAGGGTCCTCCTCTAGCAATCAGCCCCAGCATTTT. Encoded protein: CASSPRTGSSSSNQPQHF.

J is TRBJ1-1 and V is TRBV6-5, with 7 bases identical to TRBD1. This CDR3 has 13 residues. Germline assignment: CDR1 MNHEY and CDR2 SVGAGI. J gave up 5 bases and V 0 bases, and 0 bases lay outside the gene matches. This chain's CDR3 is CASSYSGQTEAFF. CDR3 in DNA: TGTGCCAGCAGTTACTCGGGACAGACTGAAGCTTTCTTT.

This chain connects TRBV7-3 to TRBJ2-6; D call uncertain. The CDR3 is 13 amino acids. V lost 4 bases to trimming and J lost 13 bases, with 14 bases between them. Germline V gene lookup returns CDR1 SGHTA and CDR2 FQGTGA. CDR3 in amino acids: CASSSYSPQVLTF. Here the CDR3 DNA reads TGTGCCAGCAGCTCTTACTCCCCACAGGTCCTGACTTTC. Full variable domain (remainder filled in from reference TRBV7-3 and TRBJ2-6): GAGVSQTPSNKVTEKGKYVELRCDPISGHTALYWYRQSLGQGPEFLIYFQGTGAADDSGLPNDRFFAVRPEGSVSTLKIQRTERGDSAVYLCASSSYSPQVLTFGAGSRLTVL.

The chain recombines TRBV19 with TRBJ2-1; TRBD2 matches at 9 bases. Per germline, CDR1 LNHDA and CDR2 SQIVND (reference sequence). V was clipped by 5 bases and J by 6 bases; unmatched bases: 11. The CDR3 contains 16 residues. The CDR3 spells CASSPPGTSFSNEQFF. The DNA for the CDR3 is TGTGCCAGTAGTCCCCCCGGGACTAGCTTTTCCAATGAGCAGTTCTTC.

This chain links TRBV2 with TRBJ2-4; TRBD1 matches at 9 bases. The germline CDR1 and CDR2 sequences are SNHLY and FYNNEI. The trim removed 1 base at V and 2 bases at J, leaving 3 bases unmatched. CDR3 length: 16 amino acids. The CDR3 spells CASSEGTGETKNIQYF. The CDR3 DNA reads as TGTGCCAGCAGTGAAGGGACAGGGGAGACCAAAAACATTCAGTACTTC.

The chain employs TRBV7-9 and TRBJ1-2; perhaps TRBD1 as D (5 bases). From germline, CDR1 is SEHNR and CDR2 FQNEAQ (reference sequence). Trimming took off 6 bases at V and 7 bases at J, with 18 bases between the two ends. The CDR3 loop spans 14 amino acids. The CDR3 is CASSAAQGGLGYTF. CDR3 coding DNA: TGTGCCAGCAGTGCCGCGCAGGGCGGCCTTGGCTACACCTTC.

The J gene is TRBJ2-2, the V gene TRBV6-5; 9 nucleotides line up with TRBD1. Per the germline V gene, CDR1 is MNHEY and CDR2 is SVGAGI. The CDR3 spans 15 residues. V trimming: 8 bases; J trimming: 5 bases; junction bases outside the gene matches: 9. The CDR3 here is CASRSGTGRTGELFF. The CDR3 coding sequence is TGTGCCAGCCGCTCGGGGACAGGGAGAACCGGGGAGCTGTTTTTT.

This chain uses TRBV19 with TRBJ2-2; the D gene is possibly TRBD2 (5 bases). Germline CDR1 is LNHDA and CDR2 is SQIVND (reference sequence). There are 14 residues in the CDR3. V lost 6 bases and J 4 bases, leaving 12 bases between the germline ends. CDR3 in DNA: TGTGCCAGTAGCCTGGACTCTCCCACCGGGGAGCTGTTTTTT. It encodes CASSLDSPTGELFF.

The chain uses TRBV5-8 and TRBJ2-7, with 7 nucleotides matching TRBD1. CDR3 length equals 13 residues. Germline V gene lookup returns CDR1 SGHTS and CDR2 YDEGEE. Trimming took 6 bases from V and 4 from J; bases not matched to a gene: 7. The CDR3 sequence: CASTRTGFYEQYF. The DNA of the CDR3 is TGTGCCAGCACCCGGACAGGATTTTACGAGCAGTACTTC.

This clone was seen a few times. This CDR3 reads CAFLSLTGGYTF. The DNA of the CDR3 is TGTGCCTTCCTTTCCCTCACGGGTGGCTACACCTTC. The J gene is TRBJ1-2, the V gene TRBV10-3; no clear D. The ends were cut back, 11 bases at V and 7 bases at J, with 17 bases in the middle. This CDR3 has 12 residues. Germline V gene lookup returns CDR1 ENHRY and CDR2 SYGVKD.

The rearrangement links TRBV7-3 to TRBJ1-2; 7 bases align to TRBD1. V lost 4 bases, J lost 4 bases, and 3 bases stayed unmatched. Germline loops: CDR1 SGHTA, CDR2 FQGTGA. The CDR3 loop spans 13 amino acids. The CDR3 DNA sequence: TGTGCCAGCAGCTCAGGGGGAGGCTATGGCTACACCTTC. Its protein is CASSSGGGYGYTF.

V gene TRBV7-9 combines with J gene TRBJ2-5; D is unresolved. Germline lookup yields CDR1 SEHNR and CDR2 FQNEAQ (reference sequence). This CDR3 region has 13 residues. V lost 2 bases and J 2 bases, leaving 6 bases between the germline ends. The CDR3 protein is CASSLSSQETQYF. The CDR3 region has the DNA TGTGCCAGCAGCTTATCCAGTCAAGAGACCCAGTACTTC.

The chain uses TRBV7-2 and TRBJ2-3; 8 positions match TRBD1. V trimming: 7 bases; J trimming: 5 bases; junction bases outside the gene matches: 14. The CDR3 is 16 residues long. Germline CDR1 is SGHTA and CDR2 is FQGNSA. CDR3: CASTRLLTGERDTQYF. DNA for the CDR3: TGTGCCAGCACTCGATTATTGACAGGGGAGAGAGATACGCAGTATTTT.

The rearrangement joins TRBV6-4 to TRBJ2-3; 10 positions agree with TRBD2. This CDR3 contains 15 residues. CDR1 MRHNA and CDR2 SNTAGT come from the germline V gene. The ends lost 2 bases at V and 3 bases at J; junction bases unmatched: 2. CDR3 nucleotide sequence: TGTGCCAGCAGTGACAGCGGGGGGGCAACAGATACGCAGTATTTT. It translates to CASSDSGGATDTQYF.

This clone appeared a few times. The rearrangement links TRBV4-2 to TRBJ1-5; 7 nucleotides match TRBD1. CDR1 LGHNA and CDR2 YNFKEQ come from the germline V gene. CDR3 length: 17 residues. The J segment lost 7 bases and the V segment lost 0 bases, leaving 12 bases of the junction unmatched. This chain's CDR3 is CASSQDSSRQGGQPQHF. For the CDR3, the DNA is TGTGCCAGCAGCCAAGATTCCTCCCGACAGGGTGGCCAGCCCCAGCATTTT.